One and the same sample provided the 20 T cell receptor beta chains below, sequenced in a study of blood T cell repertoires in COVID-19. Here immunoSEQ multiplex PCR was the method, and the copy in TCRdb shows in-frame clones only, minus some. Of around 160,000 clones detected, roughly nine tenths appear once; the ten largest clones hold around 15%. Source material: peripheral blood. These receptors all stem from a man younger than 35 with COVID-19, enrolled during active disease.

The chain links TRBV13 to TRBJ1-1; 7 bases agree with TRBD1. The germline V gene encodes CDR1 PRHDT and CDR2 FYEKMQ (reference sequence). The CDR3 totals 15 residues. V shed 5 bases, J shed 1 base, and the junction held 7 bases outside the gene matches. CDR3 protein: CASSARQGGNTEAFF. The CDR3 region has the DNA TGTGCCAGCAGCGCTCGACAGGGAGGGAACACTGAAGCTTTCTTT.

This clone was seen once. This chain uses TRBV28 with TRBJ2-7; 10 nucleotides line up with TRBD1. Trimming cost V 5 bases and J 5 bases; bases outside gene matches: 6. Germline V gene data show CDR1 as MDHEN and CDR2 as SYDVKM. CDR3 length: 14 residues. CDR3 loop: CASSLQGQGHEQYF. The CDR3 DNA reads TGTGCCAGCAGTCTACAGGGACAGGGGCACGAGCAGTACTTC.

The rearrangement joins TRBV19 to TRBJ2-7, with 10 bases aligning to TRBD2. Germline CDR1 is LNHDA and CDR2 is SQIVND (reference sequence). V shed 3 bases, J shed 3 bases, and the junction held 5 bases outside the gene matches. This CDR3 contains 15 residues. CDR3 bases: TGTGCCAGTAGTATTAAAGGACTAGCGGTCTACGAGCAGTACTTC. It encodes CASSIKGLAVYEQYF.

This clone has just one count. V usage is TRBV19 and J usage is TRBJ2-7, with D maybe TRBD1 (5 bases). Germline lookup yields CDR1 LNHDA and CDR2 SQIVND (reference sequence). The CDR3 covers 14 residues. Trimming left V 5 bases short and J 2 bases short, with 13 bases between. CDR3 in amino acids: CASSATMGPYEQYF. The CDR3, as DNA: TGTGCCAGTAGTGCGACGATGGGGCCCTACGAGCAGTACTTC. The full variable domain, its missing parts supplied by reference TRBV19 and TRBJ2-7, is DGGITQSPKYLFRKEGQNVTLSCEQNLNHDAMYWYRQDPGQGLRLIYYSQIVNDFQKGDIAEGYSVSREKKESFPLTVTSAQKNPTAFYLCASSATMGPYEQYFGPGTRLTVT.

The CDR3 reads CASREGLAGNTGELFF. DNA of the CDR3: TGTGCCAGCAGGGAAGGACTAGCGGGCAACACCGGGGAGCTGTTTTTT. The V and J genes are TRBV11-2 and TRBJ2-2; 11 bases line up with TRBD2. The germline V gene has CDR1 SGHAT and CDR2 FQNNGV. V shed 6 bases and J 2 bases; nucleotides not matched to a gene: 5. The CDR3 spans 16 residues.

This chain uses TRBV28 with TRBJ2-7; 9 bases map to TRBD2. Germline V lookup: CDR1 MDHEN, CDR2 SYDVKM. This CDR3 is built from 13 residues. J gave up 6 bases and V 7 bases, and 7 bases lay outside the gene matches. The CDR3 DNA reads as TGTGCCAGCACCCGGACTAGCGCCAGCGAGCAGTACTTC. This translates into CASTRTSASEQYF.

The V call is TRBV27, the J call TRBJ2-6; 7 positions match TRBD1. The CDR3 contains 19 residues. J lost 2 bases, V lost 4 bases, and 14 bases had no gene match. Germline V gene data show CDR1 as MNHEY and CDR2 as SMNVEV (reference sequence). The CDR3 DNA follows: TGTGCCAGCAGTTGGTTTTTTCGGGCAGGGGGTCCTGGGGCCAACGTCCTGACTTTC. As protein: CASSWFFRAGGPGANVLTF.

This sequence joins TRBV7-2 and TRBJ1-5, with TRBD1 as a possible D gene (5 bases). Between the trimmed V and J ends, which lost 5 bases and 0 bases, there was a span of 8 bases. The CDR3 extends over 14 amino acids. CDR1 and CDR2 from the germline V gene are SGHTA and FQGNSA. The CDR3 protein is CASSGGVSNQPQHF. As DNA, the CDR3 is TGTGCCAGCAGCGGGGGGGTTAGCAATCAGCCCCAGCATTTT.

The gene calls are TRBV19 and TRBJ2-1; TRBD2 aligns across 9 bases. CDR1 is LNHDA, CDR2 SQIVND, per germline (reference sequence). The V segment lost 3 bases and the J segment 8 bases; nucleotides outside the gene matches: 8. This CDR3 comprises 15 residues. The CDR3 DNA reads TGTGCCAGTAGTATCGGAATAGCGGGAGTTTATGAGCAGTTCTTC. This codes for CASSIGIAGVYEQFF.

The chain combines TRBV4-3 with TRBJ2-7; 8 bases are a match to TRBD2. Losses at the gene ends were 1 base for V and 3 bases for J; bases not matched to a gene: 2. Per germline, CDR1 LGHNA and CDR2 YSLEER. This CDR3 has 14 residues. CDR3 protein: CASSQALAVYEQYF. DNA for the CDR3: TGCGCCAGCAGCCAAGCACTAGCGGTCTACGAGCAGTACTTC.

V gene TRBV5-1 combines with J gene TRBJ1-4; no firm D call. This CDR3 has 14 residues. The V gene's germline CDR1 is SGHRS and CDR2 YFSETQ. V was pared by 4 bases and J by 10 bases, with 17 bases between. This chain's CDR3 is CASSLGTEAVKLFF. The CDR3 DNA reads TGCGCCAGCAGCCTGGGTACCGAAGCGGTAAAACTGTTTTTT.

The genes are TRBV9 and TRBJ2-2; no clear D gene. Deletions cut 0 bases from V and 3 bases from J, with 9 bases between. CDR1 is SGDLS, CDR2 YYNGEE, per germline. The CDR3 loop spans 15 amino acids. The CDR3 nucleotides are TGTGCCAGCAGCGTAGAAACTACACACACCGGGGAGCTGTTTTTT. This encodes CASSVETTHTGELFF.

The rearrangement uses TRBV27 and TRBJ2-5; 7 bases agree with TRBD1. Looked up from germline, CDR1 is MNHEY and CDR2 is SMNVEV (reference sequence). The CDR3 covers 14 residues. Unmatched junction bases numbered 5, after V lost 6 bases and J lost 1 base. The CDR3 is CASSRGTVQETQYF. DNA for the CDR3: TGTGCCAGCAGCCGTGGGACAGTCCAAGAGACCCAGTACTTC.

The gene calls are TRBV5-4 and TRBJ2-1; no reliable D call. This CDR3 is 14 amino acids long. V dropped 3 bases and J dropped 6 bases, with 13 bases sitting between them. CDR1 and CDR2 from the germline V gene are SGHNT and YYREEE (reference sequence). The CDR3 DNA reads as TGTGCCAGCAGCTCTGGCAATTACCCCAATGAGCAGTTCTTC. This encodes CASSSGNYPNEQFF.

CDR3: CASSPESGGEQFF. CDR3 bases: TGTGCCAGCTCACCAGAATCTGGCGGTGAGCAGTTCTTC. V usage is TRBV18 and J usage is TRBJ2-1; D unclear. The CDR3 covers 13 residues. Germline CDR1 and CDR2: KGHSH and LQKENI. The V end lost 2 bases, the J end lost 9 bases, and 11 bases lay between the germline ends.

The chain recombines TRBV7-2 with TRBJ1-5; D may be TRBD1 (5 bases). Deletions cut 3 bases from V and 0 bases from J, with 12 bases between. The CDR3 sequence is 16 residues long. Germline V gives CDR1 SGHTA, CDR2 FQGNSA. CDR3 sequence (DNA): TGTGCCAGCAGCTTTATCGGGGGTTATAGCAATCAGCCCCAGCATTTT. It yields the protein CASSFIGGYSNQPQHF.

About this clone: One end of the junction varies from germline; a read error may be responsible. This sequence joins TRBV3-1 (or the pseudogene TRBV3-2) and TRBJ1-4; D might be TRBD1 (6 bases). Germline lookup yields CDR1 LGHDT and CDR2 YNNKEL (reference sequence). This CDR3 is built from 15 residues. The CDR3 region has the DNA TGTGCCAGCAGCCAAGGGACAGCGACTAATGAAAAACTGCTTTTT. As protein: CASSQGTATNEKLLF.

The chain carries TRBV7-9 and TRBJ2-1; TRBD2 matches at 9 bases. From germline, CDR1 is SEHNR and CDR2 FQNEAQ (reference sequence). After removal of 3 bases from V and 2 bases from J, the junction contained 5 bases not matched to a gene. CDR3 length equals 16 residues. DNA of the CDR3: TGTGCCAGCAGCTTCGGGCCTAGCGGGACCTACAATGAGCAGTTCTTC. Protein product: CASSFGPSGTYNEQFF.

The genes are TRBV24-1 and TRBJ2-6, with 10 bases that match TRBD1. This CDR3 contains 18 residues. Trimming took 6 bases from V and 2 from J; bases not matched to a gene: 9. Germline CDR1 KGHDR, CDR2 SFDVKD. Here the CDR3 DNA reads TGTGCCACCAGTCTGTCAGGGACAGGGGTCCCTGGGGCCAACGTCCTGACTTTC. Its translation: CATSLSGTGVPGANVLTF.

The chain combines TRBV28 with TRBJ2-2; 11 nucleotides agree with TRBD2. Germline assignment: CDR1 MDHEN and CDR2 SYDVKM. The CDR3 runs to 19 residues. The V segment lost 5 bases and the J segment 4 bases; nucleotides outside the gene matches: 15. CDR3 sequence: CASSIPDLAGGPGTGELFF. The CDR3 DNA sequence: TGTGCCAGCAGTATCCCCGACTTAGCGGGAGGGCCGGGCACCGGGGAGCTGTTTTTT.